This TCR beta chain stems from a study of cytomegalovirus exposure and HLA in healthy donors. Trimming shortened V by 5 bases and J by 2 bases, and 14 bases separated the two germline ends. Germline CDR1 SGHTA, CDR2 FQGNSA. The CDR3 runs to 15 residues. Researchers ran the PCR with 60 Vbeta and 13 Jbeta primers. Assay used: immunoSEQ multiplex PCR; TCRdb lists only in-frame clones, some missing. The repertoire has some 250,000 clones, about four fifths of them found once; the top ten carry 5% to 6%. Material for sequencing was PBMCs. The clonotype originates from a woman in her forties in good health and CMV-seropositive. The J gene is TRBJ2-3, the V gene TRBV7-2; D possibly corresponds to TRBD2 (5 bases). CDR3 sequence reads: CASSLRGLDTDTQYF. DNA for the CDR3: TGTGCCAGCAGCCTCCGGGGATTAGACACAGATACGCAGTATTTT.